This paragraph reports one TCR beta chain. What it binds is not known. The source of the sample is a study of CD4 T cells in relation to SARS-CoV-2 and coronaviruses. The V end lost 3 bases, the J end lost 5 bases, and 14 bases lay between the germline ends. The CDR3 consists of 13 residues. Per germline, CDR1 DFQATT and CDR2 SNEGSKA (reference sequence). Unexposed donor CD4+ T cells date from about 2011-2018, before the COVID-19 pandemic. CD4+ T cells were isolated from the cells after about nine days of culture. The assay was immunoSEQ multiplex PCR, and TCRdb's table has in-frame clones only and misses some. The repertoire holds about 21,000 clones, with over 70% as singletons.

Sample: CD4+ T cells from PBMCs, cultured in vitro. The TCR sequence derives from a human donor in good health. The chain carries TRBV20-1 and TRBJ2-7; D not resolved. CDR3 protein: CSASARKPDEQYF. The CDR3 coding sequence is TGCAGTGCTAGTGCCCGGAAGCCTGACGAGCAGTACTTC.